A single sample is the source of the 6 T cell receptor beta chains below, sequenced in a study of T-cell reconstitution after alpha-beta-depleted transplantation in children. It was with unique molecular identifiers that the TCRbeta library was prepared. TCRdb analysed the PCR reads with MiXCR anew, one entry per CDR3 protein. Of 780,000 or so distinct CDR3 sequences in the sample, 15% to 20% are singletons; the top ten hold roughly 5%. The sequenced sample was PBMCs, mostly from graft donor cells, obtained 360 days after TCRalphabeta/CD19-depleted stem cell transplant. These receptors were taken from a male patient younger than 18 who had a stem cell transplant for acute lymphoblastic leukemia, so the T cells may come from the graft donor.

This clonotype occurred once. The J gene is TRBJ1-1, the V gene TRBV21-1. TRBV21-1 is listed as a pseudogene. The CDR3 loop spans 17 amino acids. The CDR3 DNA reads TGTGCCAGCAGCAGTGAAGGACCGATTATAATGAACACTGAAGCTTTCTTT. It encodes CASSSEGPIIMNTEAFF.

V gene TRBV5-1 combines with J gene TRBJ2-2; TRBD2 aligns across 11 bases. Germline CDR1 reads SGHRS; CDR2 reads YFSETQ. This CDR3 is 17 amino acids long. V lost 2 bases, J lost 0 bases, and 3 bases stayed unmatched. CDR3 coding DNA: TGCGCCAGCAGCTTCCTGACTAGCGGGACGAACACCGGGGAGCTGTTTTTT. This encodes CASSFLTSGTNTGELFF.

V usage is TRBV24-1 and J usage is TRBJ2-2, with D tentatively TRBD1 or TRBD2 (5 bases each). The CDR3 has 15 residues. The germline V and J ends were trimmed by 4 bases and 5 bases, with 13 bases remaining between them. Germline CDR1 is KGHDR and CDR2 is SFDVKD. This chain's CDR3 is CATSDPLRGTGELFF. CDR3 DNA sequence: TGTGCCACCAGTGACCCATTGAGGGGAACCGGGGAGCTGTTTTTT.

The chain carries TRBV2 and TRBJ1-1; D not certain. The CDR3 length is 12 residues. Trimming took off 0 bases at V and 3 bases at J, with 2 bases between the two ends. The germline gives CDR1 SNHLY, CDR2 FYNNEI. The CDR3 region has the DNA TGTGCCAGCAGTGAAGCGCACACTGAAGCTTTCTTT. It yields the protein CASSEAHTEAFF. Full variable domain (remainder filled in from reference TRBV2 and TRBJ1-1): EPEVTQTPSHQVTQMGQEVILRCVPISNHLYFYWYRQILGQKVEFLVSFYNNEISEKSEIFDDQFSVERPDGSNFTLKIRSTKLEDSAMYFCASSEAHTEAFFGQGTRLTVV.

This clonotype has just a few counts. V and J are TRBV30 and TRBJ2-1, with D possibly being TRBD2 (6 bases). V lost 0 bases and J lost 4, with 13 bases in between. Germline values: CDR1 GTSNPN, CDR2 SVGIG (reference sequence). The CDR3 covers 15 residues. The CDR3 loop is CAWSVRVAGYNEQFF. The CDR3 nucleotides read TGTGCCTGGAGTGTAAGGGTCGCGGGATACAATGAGCAGTTCTTC.

The CDR3, as DNA: TGCGCCAGCAGTGACTGGACTAGCGGGAGAGCAGATACGCAGTATTTT. Amino acid sequence: CASSDWTSGRADTQYF. The chain combines TRBV10-1 with TRBJ2-3, with 13 nucleotides matching TRBD2. Germline-derived CDR1 and CDR2 are WNHNN and SYGVQD (reference sequence). V was clipped by 3 bases and J by 4 bases; unmatched bases: 4. This CDR3 has 16 residues.